These T cell receptor beta chains were read from a single sample in a study of shared clonotypes between healthy human individuals. Assay: immunoSEQ multiplex PCR; the TCRdb copy retains only in-frame clones and omits some. The table has 1.5 million to 2.5 million clones, about 95% seen once. The sample taken for sequencing was naive CD8+ T cells sorted from blood. The source is a young man in good health. CDR3s include the opening cysteine and the closing phenylalanine or tryptophan. The D gene is left open where the match is weak. Clone size is given for some rows only: seen once, a few or many times, or a class if the clone is expanded.

TRBJ1-4,TRBV25-1,NA,NA,CASRDGTNEKLFF,TGTGCCAGCCGAGATGGAACTAATGAAAAACTGTTTTTT
TRBJ2-1,TRBV4-1,TRBD2,NA,CASSQVPGTNNEQFF,TGCGCCAGCAGCCAAGTTCCCGGGACTAACAATGAGCAGTTCTTC
TRBJ2-1,TRBV9,TRBD2,NA,CASSVVPSGSNTYNEQFF,TGTGCCAGCAGCGTAGTTCCTAGCGGGTCAAACACCTACAATGAGCAGTTCTTC
TRBJ1-2,TRBV6-5,NA,NA,CASSYAEGPYGYTF,TGTGCCAGCAGTTACGCAGAGGGCCCCTATGGCTACACCTTC
TRBJ2-5,TRBV30,NA,NA,CAWSPDSQETQYF,TGTGCCTGGAGCCCGGACAGCCAAGAGACCCAGTACTTC
TRBJ2-3,TRBV2,NA,once,CARRGESTDTQYF,TGTGCCAGAAGGGGTGAGAGCACAGATACGCAGTATTTT
TRBJ2-2,TRBV2,TRBD1,once,CASRPGTGNTGELFF,TGTGCCAGCAGACCCGGGACAGGGAACACCGGGGAGCTGTTTTTT
TRBJ1-2,TRBV13,NA,NA,CASSLSSGVHFYGYTF,TGTGCCAGCAGCTTATCCTCTGGGGTCCATTTTTATGGCTACACCTTC
TRBJ2-7,TRBV10-3,NA,NA,CAISEPGIKRSEQYF,TGTGCCATCAGTGAGCCAGGGATTAAGAGGTCGGAGCAGTACTTC
TRBJ1-1,TRBV7-9,TRBD1,few,CASSLGTGTEAFF,TGTGCCAGCAGCTTAGGGACAGGGACTGAAGCTTTCTTT
TRBJ1-2,TRBV5-6,TRBD1,NA,CASTALTGGVEGYTF,TGTGCCAGCACGGCTTTGACAGGGGGCGTTGAAGGCTACACCTTC
TRBJ1-1,TRBV2,NA,NA,CAITRPNSPEAFF,TGTGCCATCACCAGACCGAACTCCCCTGAAGCTTTCTTT
TRBJ1-1,TRBV4-1,TRBD1,NA,CASSPLSVTGGFTEAFF,TGCGCCAGCAGCCCCCTGAGCGTAACAGGGGGCTTTACTGAAGCTTTCTTT
TRBJ1-5,TRBV7-9,TRBD1,NA,CASSDRTGIQPQHF,TGTGCCAGCAGCGACCGGACAGGGATTCAGCCCCAGCATTTT
TRBJ2-7,TRBV5-1,TRBD1,NA,CASSPIAGGKGYEQYF,TGCGCCAGCAGCCCGATTGCAGGGGGCAAGGGTTACGAGCAGTACTTC
TRBJ2-3,TRBV27,TRBD2,NA,CASSLYSGSTDTQYF,TGTGCCAGCAGTTTATATAGCGGGAGCACAGATACGCAGTATTTT
TRBJ2-3,TRBV15,NA,NA,CATSSGLWGTDTQYF,TGTGCCACCAGCAGTGGGCTTTGGGGGACAGATACGCAGTATTTT
TRBJ2-7,TRBV5-1,TRBD1,once,CASSSDFGGTGSFDEQYF,TGCGCCAGCAGCTCCGATTTCGGAGGGACAGGGTCATTCGACGAGCAGTACTTC
TRBJ1-5,TRBV7-2,TRBD1,NA,CASSSTGGLNQPQHF,TGTGCCAGCAGTTCCACAGGGGGCCTTAATCAGCCCCAGCATTTT
TRBJ2-1,TRBV14,NA,NA,CASGLLSGPYNEQFF,TGTGCCTCCGGGCTCCTAAGCGGGCCCTACAATGAGCAGTTCTTC
TRBJ2-2,TRBV27,NA,NA,CASSLVRTGELFF,TGTGCCAGCAGTCTGGTTCGTACCGGGGAGCTGTTTTTT
TRBJ2-7,TRBV10-3,NA,NA,CAISEFPFQGKEYEQYF,TGTGCCATCAGTGAGTTCCCCTTTCAGGGTAAAGAGTACGAGCAGTACTTC
TRBJ2-2,TRBV19,NA,NA,CASSVGGGELFF,TGTGCCAGTAGTGTCGGGGGCGGGGAGCTGTTTTTT
TRBJ1-1,TRBV28,NA,NA,CASSLTDREAFF,TGTGCCAGCAGCCTAACCGACAGGGAAGCTTTCTTT
TRBJ2-1,TRBV4-3,NA,NA,CASSPAFDSWNEQFF,TGCGCCAGCAGCCCTGCCTTCGATAGTTGGAATGAGCAGTTCTTC
TRBJ1-2,TRBV2,NA,NA,CASSEWIGENYGYTF,TGTGCCAGCAGTGAATGGATAGGGGAGAACTATGGCTACACCTTC
TRBJ2-7,TRBV18,NA,NA,CASSSLTESSYEQYF,TGTGCCAGCTCATCGCTGACTGAAAGCTCCTACGAGCAGTACTTC
TRBJ2-7,TRBV5-4,NA,NA,CASSSLSYEQYF,TGTGCCAGCAGCTCCCTCTCCTACGAGCAGTACTTC
TRBJ2-2,TRBV5-1,NA,NA,CASRLGGDTGELFF,TGCGCCAGCAGGCTGGGGGGCGACACCGGGGAGCTGTTTTTT
TRBJ1-2,TRBV29-1,NA,NA,CSVFGTENYGYTF,TGCAGCGTCTTTGGGACGGAGAACTATGGCTACACCTTC
TRBJ1-1,TRBV7-2,TRBD1,NA,CASSPQGYGSAEAFF,TGTGCCAGCAGCCCACAGGGGTACGGTAGCGCTGAAGCTTTCTTT
TRBJ2-7,TRBV10-1,TRBD1,NA,CASSELDREYEQYF,TGCGCCAGCAGTGAGCTAGACAGGGAGTACGAGCAGTACTTC
TRBJ2-7,TRBV2,NA,NA,CASSNPVGASYEQYF,TGTGCCAGCAGCAACCCTGTCGGCGCCTCCTACGAGCAGTACTTC
TRBJ2-5,TRBV7-9,NA,NA,CASSFVEETQYF,TGTGCCAGCAGCTTCGTGGAAGAGACCCAGTACTTC
TRBJ2-7,TRBV7-9,NA,NA,CASSFGDNEQYF,TGTGCCAGCAGCTTCGGGGACAACGAGCAGTACTTC
TRBJ1-2,TRBV19,TRBD1,few,CASSTGQSYGYTF,TGTGCCAGTAGTACGGGACAGAGCTATGGCTACACCTTC
TRBJ2-3,TRBV19,NA,NA,CASVPPSTDTQYF,TGTGCCAGTGTGCCTCCCAGCACAGATACGCAGTATTTT
TRBJ2-1,TRBV7-8,TRBD2,NA,CASSISGGAYNEQFF,TGTGCCAGCAGCATTAGCGGGGGGGCATACAATGAGCAGTTCTTC
TRBJ2-2,TRBV7-8,NA,NA,CASSYTGPGELFF,TGTGCCAGCAGCTATACAGGTCCCGGGGAGCTGTTTTTT
TRBJ2-1,TRBV27,TRBD2,NA,CASRTSGEDNEQFF,TGTGCCAGCAGAACTAGCGGAGAGGACAATGAGCAGTTCTTC
TRBJ2-3,TRBV6-1,TRBD1,NA,CASSVGTGPFTDTQYF,TGTGCCAGCAGTGTCGGGACAGGGCCCTTCACAGATACGCAGTATTTT